Following are 9 T cell receptor beta chains from one sample sequenced in a study of T-cell memory formation after mild COVID-19. TCRdb reanalysed the 5' RACE reads using MiXCR and keeps one entry per CDR3 protein. The sample includes 300,000 or so distinct CDR3 sequences, 15% to 20% seen only once; the top ten take 22%. Sequenced: PBMCs or a T cell subset sorted from them (not recorded which). These receptors were obtained from a man aged 18 to 29 who had mild COVID-19 (a few samples of this study predate the infection). Cell type and time point are not known.

This clonotype has ten or more counts. The rearrangement uses TRBV6-2 or TRBV6-3 and TRBJ1-5; D is uncertain. The germline V and J ends were trimmed by 6 bases and 3 bases, with 9 bases remaining between them. Germline V lookup: CDR1 MNHEY, CDR2 SVGEGT. The CDR3 spans 13 residues. CDR3 DNA sequence: TGTGCCAGCAGAGACACGCCCAATCAGCCCCAGCATTTT. This sequence encodes CASRDTPNQPQHF.

In nucleotides, the CDR3 is TGTGCCAGCAGTTCAACCTTTCGAAGGCGCCAGCTCTATGGCTACACCTTC. As protein: CASSSTFRRRQLYGYTF. The genes are TRBV27 and TRBJ1-2; D call uncertain. The CDR3 consists of 17 residues. Germline values: CDR1 MNHEY, CDR2 SMNVEV (reference sequence). The V end was cut by 4 bases, the J end by 4 bases, with 22 bases between.

The table lists this clonotype with a few counts. The chain uses TRBV30 and TRBJ1-5; D gene unclear. Germline values: CDR1 GTSNPN, CDR2 SVGIG (reference sequence). Trimming removed 2 bases from V and 4 bases from J, with 9 bases in between. The CDR3 loop spans 13 amino acids. CDR3 sequence: CAWSLQANQPQHF. CDR3 in DNA: TGTGCCTGGAGTCTGCAGGCTAATCAGCCCCAGCATTTT.

This clonotype was seen only a few times. The CDR3 DNA sequence: TGCAGCGTTGCTCAGGGATTCTACAATGAGCAGTTCTTC. Its protein product is CSVAQGFYNEQFF. The V gene is TRBV29-1, the J gene TRBJ2-1; a possible D gene is TRBD1 (5 bases). V gave up 4 bases and J gave up 3 bases, with 10 bases separating them. The CDR3 is made up of 13 amino acids. Germline lookup yields CDR1 SQVTM and CDR2 ANQGSEA.

V usage is TRBV9 and J usage is TRBJ2-7; possibly TRBD2 for D (7 bases). Germline V lookup: CDR1 SGDLS, CDR2 YYNGEE. V was pared by 0 bases and J by 1 base, with 11 bases between. This CDR3 is built from 15 residues. CDR3 sequence reads: CASSVGRGPSYEQYF. The CDR3 bases are TGTGCCAGCAGCGTAGGGCGGGGGCCTTCCTACGAGCAGTACTTC.

The sample holds a few counts of this clonotype. The CDR3 is CASSVGLSSGANVLTF. CDR3 sequence (DNA): TGTGCCAGCAGCGTAGGGTTGTCCTCTGGGGCCAACGTCCTGACTTTC. This chain connects TRBV9 to TRBJ2-6; D is undetermined. Germline assignment: CDR1 SGDLS and CDR2 YYNGEE. The CDR3 covers 16 residues. The V gene lost 0 bases and the J gene lost 0 bases, with 7 bases spanning the gap.

The chain carries TRBV7-6 and TRBJ1-3; 7 bases map to TRBD1. The junction had 8 bases not matched to a gene; V was cut back by 5 bases and J by 4 bases. Germline V gene data show CDR1 as SGHVS and CDR2 as FNYEAQ. The CDR3 runs to 15 residues. The CDR3 sequence: CASSDRGLVGNTIYF. CDR3 DNA: TGTGCCAGCAGCGATAGGGGGCTGGTCGGAAACACCATATATTTT.

In this sample, this clonotype turned up a few times. The chain combines TRBV6-2 or TRBV6-3 with TRBJ1-6; D is unclear. The CDR3 is made up of 15 amino acids. Trimming shortened V by 5 bases and J by 5 bases, and 13 bases separated the two germline ends. Germline V lookup: CDR1 MNHEY, CDR2 SVGEGT. The CDR3 DNA sequence: TGTGCCAGCAGTGCCGGAACTGTGGATAATTCACCCCTCCACTTT. It encodes CASSAGTVDNSPLHF.

The chain is built from TRBV6-6 and TRBJ2-7; 7 nucleotides agree with TRBD1. Trimming took 6 bases from V and 7 from J; bases not matched to a gene: 6. The CDR3 is 12 amino acids. The germline V gene encodes CDR1 MNHNY and CDR2 SVGAGI (reference sequence). Here the CDR3 DNA reads TGTGCCAGCAGCGAGGGGGCGGGTGAGCAGTACTTC. This gives the protein CASSEGAGEQYF.